A selection of T cell receptor beta chains follows, all from one sample in a study of post-analysis software for immune sequencing data. TCRdb processed the PCR reads anew with MiXCR; each CDR3 protein has one entry. The sample records approximately 400,000 distinct CDR3 sequences, approximately 33% being singletons. The sample comprised blood. The receptor source for this set is a girl aged 5 to 17 with multiple sclerosis. Both conserved end residues are part of each CDR3. The D gene is left open where the match is weak. Clone size is stated in some rows and not others, as once, few, many or a class when expanded.

J,V,D,size,CDR3,DNA
TRBJ2-1,TRBV12-3/TRBV12-4,NA,few,CASRGGRGANEQFF,TGTGCCAGCAGGGGGGGCCGTGGGGCCAATGAGCAGTTCTTC
TRBJ2-2,TRBV12-3/TRBV12-4,NA,few,CASSLGPDTGELFF,TGTGCCAGCAGTTTAGGTCCGGACACCGGGGAGCTGTTTTTT
TRBJ2-3,TRBV24-1,TRBD1,NA,CATSDSTGIGTDTQYF,TGTGCCACCAGTGACTCGACAGGGATCGGCACAGATACGCAGTATTTT
TRBJ2-3,TRBV20-1,NA,few,CSALQRNTDTQYF,TGCAGTGCTCTCCAGAGAAACACAGATACGCAGTATTTT
TRBJ2-5,TRBV7-2,NA,NA,CASSSAGNVGTQYF,TGTGCCAGCAGCTCTGCAGGGAACGTAGGGACCCAGTACTTC
TRBJ1-1,TRBV12-3/TRBV12-4,NA,NA,CASAGLAAGTEAFF,TGTGCCAGCGCCGGTCTGGCGGCGGGCACTGAAGCTTTCTTT
TRBJ2-3,TRBV5-6,TRBD2,few,CASSWELAGGRDAQYF,TGTGCCAGCAGCTGGGAACTAGCGGGGGGGCGCGATGCGCAGTATTTT
TRBJ1-4,TRBV12-3/TRBV12-4,NA,many,CASSPQGEKLFF,TGTGCCAGCAGCCCCCAGGGTGAAAAACTGTTTTTT
TRBJ2-3,TRBV9,NA,NA,CASSVAGDTQYF,TGTGCCAGCAGCGTAGCAGGAGATACGCAGTATTTT
TRBJ2-3,TRBV29-1,TRBD2,few,CSVSGGGADTQYF,TGCAGCGTTAGCGGGGGGGGCGCAGATACGCAGTATTTT
TRBJ2-5,TRBV12-3/TRBV12-4,TRBD1,many,CASSLEQGAQETQYF,TGTGCCAGCAGTTTGGAACAGGGGGCTCAGGAGACCCAGTACTTC
TRBJ2-3,TRBV12-3/TRBV12-4,TRBD2,NA,CASTPTSGAQDTQYF,TGTGCCAGCACCCCCACTAGCGGGGCTCAAGATACGCAGTATTTT
TRBJ1-4,TRBV4-1,TRBD1,NA,CASSPQSIWTGVATNEKLFF,TGCGCCAGCAGCCCACAATCAATTTGGACAGGAGTTGCAACTAATGAAAAACTGTTTTTT
TRBJ1-1,TRBV29-1,NA,NA,CSVEDGRHEAFF,TGCAGCGTTGAAGACGGGCGCCATGAAGCTTTCTTT
TRBJ2-1,TRBV12-3/TRBV12-4,TRBD1,few,CASSRIRGHEQFF,TGTGCCAGCAGCCGGATCAGGGGGCATGAGCAGTTCTTC
TRBJ2-7,TRBV18,NA,NA,CASSRRQVAYEQYF,TGTGCCAGCTCACGTAGGCAGGTTGCCTACGAGCAGTACTTC
TRBJ2-7,TRBV6-5,TRBD1,NA,CASSTAGTGSYEQYF,TGTGCCAGCAGTACTGCCGGGACAGGCTCCTACGAGCAGTACTTC